This entry lists 25 T cell receptor beta chains sequenced from one sample in a study of T cell repertoires in cytomegalovirus infection. TCRdb reprocessed the reads via MiXCR and lists one record per CDR3 protein. The data show 250,000 to 300,000 distinct CDR3 sequences, with 25% seen just once and approximately 13% held by the top ten. The sample comprised PBMCs. These receptors were collected from a human donor in good health (CMV status not recorded). Some clones in this sample may be carry-over from other donors' samples.

This chain connects TRBV29-1 to TRBJ2-7; 10 nucleotides align to TRBD1. Germline CDR1 and CDR2: SQVTM and ANQGSEA. The length of the CDR3 is 13 residues. The ends lost 6 bases at V and 6 bases at J; junction bases unmatched: 8. DNA of the CDR3: TGCAGCGTGATGGACAGGGGGAAGTTCGAGCAGTACTTC. It encodes CSVMDRGKFEQYF.

The sample holds a few counts of this clonotype. The genes are TRBV27 and TRBJ1-2; a possible D gene is TRBD1 (6 bases). Deletions cut 6 bases from V and 7 bases from J, with 15 bases between. CDR3 length: 13 amino acids. CDR1 MNHEY and CDR2 SMNVEV come from the germline V gene (reference sequence). The CDR3 protein is CASRAGGTGGYTF. In DNA, the CDR3 is TGTGCCAGCAGGGCTGGGGGCACGGGTGGCTACACCTTC.

In its sample, this clonotype was seen a few times. V is TRBV7-9 and J is TRBJ2-1, with 10 nucleotides matching TRBD1. The CDR3 loop spans 15 amino acids. After removal of 2 bases from V and 8 bases from J, the junction contained 6 bases not matched to a gene. The germline V gene encodes CDR1 SEHNR and CDR2 FQNEAQ (reference sequence). The chain's CDR3 is CASSLRGTGEYEQFF. The CDR3, as DNA: TGTGCCAGCAGCTTAAGGGGGACAGGGGAATATGAGCAGTTCTTC.

The rearrangement joins TRBV19 to TRBJ1-5; 12 bases match TRBD1. The CDR3 has 15 amino acids. The germline V gene has CDR1 LNHDA and CDR2 SQIVND (reference sequence). Germline trimming cut 7 bases from V and 6 bases from J; bases unmatched to any gene: 7. The CDR3 protein is CASTAGQGAGQPQHF. CDR3 bases: TGTGCCAGTACCGCGGGACAGGGGGCGGGTCAGCCCCAGCATTTT.

The chain employs TRBV5-4 and TRBJ2-2; no clear D. From germline, CDR1 is SGHNT and CDR2 YYREEE (reference sequence). The CDR3 is 16 amino acids. The V gene lost 2 bases and the J gene lost 3 bases, with 14 bases spanning the gap. The CDR3 region is CASSFLSTLYTGELFF. In DNA form, the CDR3 reads TGTGCCAGCAGCTTTCTGTCTACCCTGTACACCGGGGAGCTGTTTTTT.

This clonotype turned up a few times. The CDR3 region has the DNA TGCAGCGTCCGGGACAGGGTTTCCTACGAGCAGTACTTC. Amino acid sequence: CSVRDRVSYEQYF. The chain joins TRBV29-1 to TRBJ2-7; 9 positions agree with TRBD1. CDR1 SQVTM and CDR2 ANQGSEA come from the germline V gene. This CDR3 comprises 13 residues. The J segment lost 1 base and the V segment lost 6 bases, leaving 4 bases of the junction unmatched.

At least ten counts were recorded for this clonotype. This chain uses TRBV7-2 with TRBJ1-6; D may be TRBD1 (5 bases). CDR3 size: 15 residues. Germline assignment: CDR1 SGHTA and CDR2 FQGNSA. Trimming shortened V by 4 bases and J by 9 bases, and 16 bases separated the two germline ends. In DNA form, the CDR3 reads TGTGCCAGCAGCTCCCTCGGGGCCGGGGCTTCACCCCTCCACTTT. It yields the protein CASSSLGAGASPLHF.

The chain carries TRBV5-1 and TRBJ2-4, with D perhaps matching TRBD2 (6 bases). In germline, CDR1 is SGHRS, CDR2 YFSETQ. V was clipped by 4 bases and J by 0 bases, with 14 bases between them. This CDR3 region has 16 residues. CDR3: CASSPLALLAKNIQYF. CDR3 coding DNA: TGCGCCAGCAGCCCACTAGCACTGCTAGCCAAAAACATTCAGTACTTC.

V usage is TRBV19 and J usage is TRBJ1-2, with 7 bases that match TRBD1. The germline CDR1 and CDR2 sequences are LNHDA and SQIVND (reference sequence). This CDR3 has 16 amino acids. The J segment lost 5 bases and the V segment lost 5 bases, leaving 14 bases of the junction unmatched. The CDR3 protein is CASSPRQGNLPYGYTF. CDR3 sequence (DNA): TGTGCCAGTAGTCCCCGACAGGGAAATTTGCCTTATGGCTACACCTTC.

The chain employs TRBV29-1 and TRBJ2-5; 13 bases match TRBD2. V shed 6 bases, J shed 1 base, and the junction held 8 bases outside the gene matches. This CDR3 contains 16 residues. Germline V lookup: CDR1 SQVTM, CDR2 ANQGSEA. The CDR3 protein is CSVKGLAGESQETQYF. In DNA, the CDR3 is TGCAGCGTGAAAGGACTAGCGGGAGAGAGCCAAGAGACCCAGTACTTC.

This clonotype was detected a few times. This sequence joins TRBV28 and TRBJ2-5, with 12 nucleotides matching TRBD2. The CDR3 contains 16 residues. Germline loops: CDR1 MDHEN, CDR2 SYDVKM. V lost 5 bases, J lost 5 bases, and 9 bases stayed unmatched. The CDR3 is CASSPPTSGRTETQYF. The CDR3 nucleotides read TGTGCCAGCAGTCCTCCGACTAGCGGGAGAACTGAGACCCAGTACTTC.

CDR3 sequence (DNA): TGTGCCAGCAGCCAGGCGGGGCCCTCCTACAATGAGCAGTTCTTC. This gives the protein CASSQAGPSYNEQFF. The V and J genes are TRBV14 and TRBJ2-1, with TRBD2 as a possible D gene (6 bases). The germline CDR1 and CDR2 sequences are SGHDN and FVKESK. This CDR3 has 15 amino acids. Trimming shortened V by 3 bases and J by 0 bases, and 9 bases separated the two germline ends.

This sequence joins TRBV19 and TRBJ2-7; D gene unclear. Trimming pared 5 bases from V and 1 base from J, leaving 9 bases between. The CDR3 has 13 amino acids. CDR1 and CDR2 (germline): LNHDA, SQIVND (reference sequence). Here the CDR3 DNA reads TGTGCCAGTAGTGGTGTGACATCCTACGAGCAGTACTTC. This sequence encodes CASSGVTSYEQYF.

The sample holds many counts of this clonotype. The chain uses TRBV6-2 or TRBV6-3 and TRBJ2-2; no reliable D call. V was clipped by 1 base and J by 3 bases, with 15 bases between them. CDR3 length: 17 amino acids. From germline, CDR1 is MNHEY and CDR2 SVGEGT. The CDR3 loop reads CASSYLYSGDDTGELFF. The CDR3 DNA reads as TGTGCCAGCAGTTACTTATACTCAGGAGACGACACCGGGGAGCTGTTTTTT.

The chain employs TRBV28 and TRBJ2-7; D unclear. V lost 9 bases to trimming and J lost 5 bases, with 17 bases between them. Germline CDR1 is MDHEN and CDR2 is SYDVKM. The CDR3 has 13 amino acids. This chain's CDR3 is CASQESYRHEQYF. CDR3 DNA: TGTGCCAGTCAGGAATCGTACCGCCACGAGCAGTACTTC.

This clonotype occurred a few times. The chain combines TRBV28 with TRBJ1-1; D is unclear. The CDR3 length is 12 residues. Germline V gene lookup returns CDR1 MDHEN and CDR2 SYDVKM. V gave up 3 bases and J gave up 5 bases, with 7 bases separating them. Written as DNA, the CDR3 is TGTGCCAGCAGTTTGTATGGGACTGAAGCTTTCTTT. Amino acid sequence: CASSLYGTEAFF.

The rearrangement links TRBV28 to TRBJ2-1; TRBD1 aligns across 10 bases. This CDR3 has 14 amino acids. Trimming cost V 5 bases and J 10 bases; bases outside gene matches: 8. Germline assignment: CDR1 MDHEN and CDR2 SYDVKM. The CDR3 nucleotides read TGTGCCAGCAGTCTTGGACAGGGGGTAGACGAGCAGTTCTTC. Its translation is CASSLGQGVDEQFF.

This clonotype was counted only a few times. This chain connects TRBV28 to TRBJ1-1; TRBD1 might be the D (5 bases). The germline V gene encodes CDR1 MDHEN and CDR2 SYDVKM. This CDR3 comprises 13 residues. V was cut by 7 bases and J by 6 bases, with 15 bases left in between. The DNA of the CDR3 is TGTGCCAGCACCAGGAGCAGGGTCGCTGAAGCTTTCTTT. This encodes CASTRSRVAEAFF.

This chain connects TRBV24-1 to TRBJ2-5, with TRBD2 matching 7 bases. The CDR3 runs 15 residues. The V segment lost 7 bases and the J segment 2 bases; nucleotides outside the gene matches: 9. The germline gives CDR1 KGHDR, CDR2 SFDVKD. CDR3 nucleotides: TGTGCCACCAGCCCATTGGGGGGGGGTCAAGAGACCCAGTACTTC. Translated: CATSPLGGGQETQYF.

This clonotype was seen a handful of times. The chain carries TRBV29-1 and TRBJ2-5; TRBD2 matches at 9 bases. The CDR3 runs to 13 residues. Germline assignment: CDR1 SQVTM and CDR2 ANQGSEA. Losses at the gene ends were 7 bases for V and 5 bases for J; bases not matched to a gene: 8. The CDR3 sequence is CSGGGGAQETQYF. The DNA for the CDR3 is TGCAGCGGCGGGGGGGGCGCACAGGAGACCCAGTACTTC.

This clonotype was observed a few times. The chain joins TRBV5-1 to TRBJ1-6, with 7 nucleotides matching TRBD1. J was trimmed by 6 bases and V by 2 bases; bases with no gene match: 5. The CDR3 contains 15 residues. Germline V gene sequence: CDR1 SGHRS, CDR2 YFSETQ. The CDR3 nucleotides are TGCGCCAGCAGCTTCAAACAGGGGACTAATTCACCCCTCCACTTT. It specifies CASSFKQGTNSPLHF.

V gene TRBV28 combines with J gene TRBJ2-3, with TRBD2 matching over 8 bases. J lost 4 bases, V lost 6 bases, and 12 bases had no gene match. Germline lookup yields CDR1 MDHEN and CDR2 SYDVKM. CDR3 length equals 16 residues. For the CDR3, the DNA is TGTGCCAGCAGGCCAACTAGCGGTATAGGGGCAGATACGCAGTATTTT. It is translated as CASRPTSGIGADTQYF.

The chain joins TRBV7-9 to TRBJ1-1, with a weak D call TRBD1 (5 bases). Trimming took 8 bases from V and 4 from J, leaving 14 bases between them. CDR3 length: 13 amino acids. In germline, CDR1 is SEHNR, CDR2 FQNEAQ (reference sequence). DNA for the CDR3: TGTGCCAGCGTCCTGAGGGGAGGCACTGAAGCTTTCTTT. Encoded protein: CASVLRGGTEAFF. The full variable domain, completed using reference TRBV7-9 and TRBJ1-1, is DTGVSQNPRHKITKRGQNVTFRCDPISEHNRLYWYRQTLGQGPEFLTYFQNEAQLEKSRLLSDRFSAERPKGSFSTLEIQRTEQGDSAMYLCASVLRGGTEAFFGQGTRLTVV.

In its sample, this clonotype was seen a few times. This rearrangement joins TRBV28 to TRBJ1-4; tentative D call: TRBD1 (6 bases). V was trimmed by 9 bases and J by 0 bases, leaving 17 bases between them. Germline CDR1 reads MDHEN; CDR2 reads SYDVKM. The length of the CDR3 is 16 residues. DNA of the CDR3: TGTGCCAGTGTCGGTCGGACAGCAGCAACTAATGAAAAACTGTTTTTT. This gives the protein CASVGRTAATNEKLFF.

The chain carries TRBV20-1 and TRBJ2-1, with a weak D call TRBD2 (6 bases). Trimming pared 2 bases from V and 2 bases from J, leaving 13 bases between. Germline CDR1 is DFQATT and CDR2 is SNEGSKA (reference sequence). This CDR3 has 15 amino acids. As DNA, the CDR3 is TGCAGTGCTAGATGGCCAGCGGGCGCCTACAATGAGCAGTTCTTC. Amino acid sequence: CSARWPAGAYNEQFF.